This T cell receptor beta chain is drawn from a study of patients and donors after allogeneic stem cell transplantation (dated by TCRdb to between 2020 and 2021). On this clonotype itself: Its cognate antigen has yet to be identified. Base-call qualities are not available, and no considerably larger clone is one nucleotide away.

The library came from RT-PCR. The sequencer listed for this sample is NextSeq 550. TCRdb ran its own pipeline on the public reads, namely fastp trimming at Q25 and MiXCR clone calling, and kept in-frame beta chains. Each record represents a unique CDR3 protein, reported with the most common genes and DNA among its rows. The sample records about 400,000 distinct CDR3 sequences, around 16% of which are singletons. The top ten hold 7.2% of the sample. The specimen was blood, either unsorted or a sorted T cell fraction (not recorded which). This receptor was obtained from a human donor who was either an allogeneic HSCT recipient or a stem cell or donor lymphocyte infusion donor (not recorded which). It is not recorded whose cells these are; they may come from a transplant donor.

The CDR3 protein sequence reads: CASSVAGPTFYGYTF. The DNA sequence is given as TGTGCCAGCAGCGTAGCCGGCCCTACCTTCTATGGCTACACCTTC. The rearranged segments are TRBV9 and TRBJ1-2; the D gene cannot be named for sure. Based on the germline V gene, the CDR1 and CDR2 sequences are SGDLS and YYNGEE. Taken from cysteine to phenylalanine, the CDR3 has 15 residues. Solely the CDR3 DNA is kept, with 45 bases framed from the first base. V is clipped by 0 bases and J by 4 bases, and the sequence between their germline boundaries is 13 bases long.